These 5 T cell receptor beta chains were all obtained from the same sample, sequenced in a study of breast tumors, draining lymph nodes, adjacent tissues. Each CDR3 protein is one row after TCRdb ran MiXCR on the multiplex PCR reads. The data hold 100,000 or so distinct CDR3 sequences, with 21% observed a single time. The lymph nodes were axillary draining lymph nodes from breast cancer patients. Sequenced: axillary lymph node tissue. These receptors all stem from a female donor with breast cancer. Some clones in this sample may be carry-over from other donors' samples.

This clonotype was counted many times. The V and J genes are TRBV2 and TRBJ2-5; 13 nucleotides match TRBD2. The V and J ends lost 6 bases and 4 bases, in that order; junction bases with no gene match: 8. Germline V gives CDR1 SNHLY, CDR2 FYNNEI. The CDR3 is made up of 16 amino acids. CDR3 sequence (DNA): TGTGCCAGCAGCGCGAGGACTAGCGGGGGACCAGAGACCCAGTACTTC. As protein: CASSARTSGGPETQYF.

This clonotype was detected many times. V usage is TRBV20-1 and J usage is TRBJ2-1; D is possibly TRBD1 (7 bases). Germline-derived CDR1 and CDR2 are DFQATT and SNEGSKA (reference sequence). The V end was cut by 6 bases, the J end by 7 bases, with 13 bases between. CDR3 length: 12 residues. Here the CDR3 reads CSAEGAGNEQFF. Written as DNA, the CDR3 is TGCAGTGCGGAGGGGGCTGGGAATGAGCAGTTCTTC.

There are many counts of this clonotype. V gene TRBV5-6 combines with J gene TRBJ2-3; TRBD1 matches at 8 bases. Germline loops: CDR1 SGHDT, CDR2 YYEEEE. This CDR3 region has 15 residues. The junction had 2 bases not matched to a gene; V was cut back by 0 bases and J by 2 bases. The CDR3 bases are TGTGCCAGCAGCTTGGGGGGACAGGACACAGATACGCAGTATTTT. This gives the protein CASSLGGQDTDTQYF.

This clonotype showed up many times. The CDR3 bases are TGTGCCAGCAGCTTATTCCAGGGGCGGGGCGGGGAGCTGTTTTTT. Amino acids: CASSLFQGRGGELFF. V and J are TRBV7-3 and TRBJ2-2; either TRBD1 or TRBD2 may supply D (6 bases each). This CDR3 contains 15 residues. Germline V lookup: CDR1 SGHTA, CDR2 FQGTGA. V lost 2 bases and J 7 bases, leaving 14 bases between the germline ends.

The genes are TRBV7-8 and TRBJ2-1; 13 nucleotides align to TRBD2. This CDR3 is 18 amino acids long. CDR1 is SGHVS, CDR2 FQNEAQ, per germline. V shed 0 bases and J 8 bases; nucleotides not matched to a gene: 10. The CDR3 reads CASSLARGGLAGQDEQFF. CDR3 nucleotides: TGTGCCAGCAGCTTAGCGCGGGGGGGACTAGCGGGACAAGATGAGCAGTTCTTC. The full variable domain, in which reference TRBV7-8 and TRBJ2-1 provide the parts outside the CDR3, is GAGVSQSPRYKVAKRGQDVALRCDPISGHVSLFWYQQALGQGPEFLTYFQNEAQLDKSGLPSDRFFAERPEGSVSTLKIQRTQQEDSAVYLCASSLARGGLAGQDEQFFGPGTRLTVL.